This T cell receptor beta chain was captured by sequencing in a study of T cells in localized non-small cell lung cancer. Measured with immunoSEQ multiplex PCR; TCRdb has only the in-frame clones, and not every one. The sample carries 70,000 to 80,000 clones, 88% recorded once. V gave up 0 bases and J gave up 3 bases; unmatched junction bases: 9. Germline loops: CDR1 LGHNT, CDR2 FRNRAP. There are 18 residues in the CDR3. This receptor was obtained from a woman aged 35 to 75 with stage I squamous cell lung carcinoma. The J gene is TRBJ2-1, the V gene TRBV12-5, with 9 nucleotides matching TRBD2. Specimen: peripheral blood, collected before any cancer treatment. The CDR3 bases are TGTGCTAGTGGTTTGGTAAGGGCTAGCGGGGAGTTCTACAATGAGCAGTTCTTC. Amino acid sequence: CASGLVRASGEFYNEQFF.